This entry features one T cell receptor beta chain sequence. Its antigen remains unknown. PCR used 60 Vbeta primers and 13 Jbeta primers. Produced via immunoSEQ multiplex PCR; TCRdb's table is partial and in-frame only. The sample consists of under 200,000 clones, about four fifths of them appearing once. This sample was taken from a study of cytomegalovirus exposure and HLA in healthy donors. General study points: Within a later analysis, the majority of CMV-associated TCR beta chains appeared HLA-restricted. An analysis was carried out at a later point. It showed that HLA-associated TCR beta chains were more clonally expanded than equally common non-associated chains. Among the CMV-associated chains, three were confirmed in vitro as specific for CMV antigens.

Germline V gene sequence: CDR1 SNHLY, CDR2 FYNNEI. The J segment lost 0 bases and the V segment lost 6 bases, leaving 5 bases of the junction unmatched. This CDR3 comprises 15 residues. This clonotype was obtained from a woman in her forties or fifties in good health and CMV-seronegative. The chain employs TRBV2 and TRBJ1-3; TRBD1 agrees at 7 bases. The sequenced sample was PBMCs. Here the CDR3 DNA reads TGTGCCAGCAGACCGGACAGGTTCTCTGGAAACACCATATATTTT. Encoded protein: CASRPDRFSGNTIYF.